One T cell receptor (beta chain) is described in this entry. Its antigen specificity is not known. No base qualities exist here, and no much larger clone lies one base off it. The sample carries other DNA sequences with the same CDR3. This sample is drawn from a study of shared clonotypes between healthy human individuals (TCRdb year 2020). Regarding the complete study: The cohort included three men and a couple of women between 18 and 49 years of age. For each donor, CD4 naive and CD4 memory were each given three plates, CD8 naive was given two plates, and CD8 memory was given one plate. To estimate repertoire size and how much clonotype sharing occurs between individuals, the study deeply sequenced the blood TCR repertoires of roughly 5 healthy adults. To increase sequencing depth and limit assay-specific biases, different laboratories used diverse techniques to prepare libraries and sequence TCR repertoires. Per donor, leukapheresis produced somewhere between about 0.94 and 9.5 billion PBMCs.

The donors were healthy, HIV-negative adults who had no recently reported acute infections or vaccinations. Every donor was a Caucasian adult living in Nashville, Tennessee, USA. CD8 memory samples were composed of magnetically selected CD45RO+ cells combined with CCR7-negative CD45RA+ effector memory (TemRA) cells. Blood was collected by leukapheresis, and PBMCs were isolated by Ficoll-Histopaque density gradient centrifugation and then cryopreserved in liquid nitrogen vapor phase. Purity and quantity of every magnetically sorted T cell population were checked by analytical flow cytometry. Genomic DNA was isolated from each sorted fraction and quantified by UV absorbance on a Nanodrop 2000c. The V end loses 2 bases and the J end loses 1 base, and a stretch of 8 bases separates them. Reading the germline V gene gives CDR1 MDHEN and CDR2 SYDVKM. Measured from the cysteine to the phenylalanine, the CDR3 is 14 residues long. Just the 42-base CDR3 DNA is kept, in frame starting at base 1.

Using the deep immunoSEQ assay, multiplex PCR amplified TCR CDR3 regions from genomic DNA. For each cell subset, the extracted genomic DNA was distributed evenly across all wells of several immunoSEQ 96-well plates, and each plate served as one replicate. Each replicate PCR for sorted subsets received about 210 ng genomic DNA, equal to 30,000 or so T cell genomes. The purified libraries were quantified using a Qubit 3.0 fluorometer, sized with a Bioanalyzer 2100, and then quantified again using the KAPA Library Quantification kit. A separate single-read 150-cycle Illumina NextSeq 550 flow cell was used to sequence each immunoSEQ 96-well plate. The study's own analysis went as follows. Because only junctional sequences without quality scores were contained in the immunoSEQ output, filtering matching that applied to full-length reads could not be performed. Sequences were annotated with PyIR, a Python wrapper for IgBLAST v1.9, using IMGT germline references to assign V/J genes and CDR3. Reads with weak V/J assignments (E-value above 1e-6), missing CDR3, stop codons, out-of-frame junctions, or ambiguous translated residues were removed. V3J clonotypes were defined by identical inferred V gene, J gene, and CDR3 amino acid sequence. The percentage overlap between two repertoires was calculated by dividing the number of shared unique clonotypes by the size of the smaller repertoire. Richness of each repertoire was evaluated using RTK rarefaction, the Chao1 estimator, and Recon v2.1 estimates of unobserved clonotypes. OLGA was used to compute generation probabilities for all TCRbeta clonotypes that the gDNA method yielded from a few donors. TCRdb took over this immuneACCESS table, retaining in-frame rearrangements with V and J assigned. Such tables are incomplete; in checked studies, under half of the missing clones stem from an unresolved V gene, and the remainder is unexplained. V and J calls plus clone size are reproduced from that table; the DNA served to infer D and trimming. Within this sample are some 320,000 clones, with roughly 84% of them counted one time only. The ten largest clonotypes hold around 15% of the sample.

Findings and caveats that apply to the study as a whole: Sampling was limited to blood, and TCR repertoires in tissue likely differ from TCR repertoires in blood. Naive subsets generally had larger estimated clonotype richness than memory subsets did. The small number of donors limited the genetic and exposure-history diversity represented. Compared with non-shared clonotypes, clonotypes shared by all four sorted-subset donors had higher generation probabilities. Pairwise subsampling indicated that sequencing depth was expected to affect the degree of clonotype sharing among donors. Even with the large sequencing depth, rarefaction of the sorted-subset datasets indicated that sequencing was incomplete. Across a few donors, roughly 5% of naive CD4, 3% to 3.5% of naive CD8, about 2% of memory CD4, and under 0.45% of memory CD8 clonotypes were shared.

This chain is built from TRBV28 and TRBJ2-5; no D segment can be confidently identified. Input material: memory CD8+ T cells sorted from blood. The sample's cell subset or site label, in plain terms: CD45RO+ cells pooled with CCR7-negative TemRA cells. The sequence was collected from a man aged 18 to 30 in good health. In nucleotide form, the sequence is TGTGCCAGCAGTTTAGTTGGCGGCCAAGAGACCCAGTACTTC. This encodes CASSLVGGQETQYF.